Listed below are T cell receptor beta chains from one sample, sequenced in a study of T cell responses to AZD1222 COVID-19 vaccine. TCRdb's copy holds only in-frame clones and misses some; the assay was immunoSEQ multiplex PCR. The table includes approximately 120,000 clones, 88% detected once. The input for sequencing was peripheral blood, taken on day 0 of MenACWY control vaccination. Receptor source: an adult in good health. Both conserved end residues are part of each CDR3. Fields, in order: J gene, V gene, D gene, clone size, CDR3 protein, CDR3 DNA. The D gene is left open where the match is weak. The size field is filled for only some rows; it gives once, few, many or a size class.

TRBJ1-6	TRBV5-6	-	-	CASSLGVDSPLHF	TGTGCCAGCAGCTTAGGTGTAGACTCACCCCTCCACTTT
TRBJ2-1	TRBV11-1	-	-	CASSLLVARNEQFF	TGTGCCAGCAGCTTATTGGTTGCCCGCAATGAGCAGTTCTTC
TRBJ1-1	TRBV3-1/TRBV3-2	-	-	CASSSVGETEAFF	TGTGCCAGCAGCTCAGTAGGGGAGACTGAAGCTTTCTTT
TRBJ1-5	TRBV5-6	TRBD1	once	CASSYTLTGGGQPQHF	TGTGCCAGCAGCTACACCCTAACAGGGGGCGGTCAGCCCCAGCATTTT
TRBJ2-2	TRBV27	-	-	CASSWLGGRSGELFF	TGTGCCAGCAGTTGGTTAGGAGGGCGTAGCGGGGAGCTGTTTTTT
TRBJ2-7	TRBV5-1	-	-	CASSLGPWTRAHEQYF	TGCGCCAGCAGCTTGGGGCCATGGACCAGGGCCCACGAGCAGTACTTC
TRBJ1-2	TRBV20-1	-	-	CSAPGDYGYTF	TGCAGTGCGCCGGGGGACTATGGCTACACCTTC
TRBJ2-3	TRBV5-1	-	-	CASSLTYTQYF	TGCGCCAGCAGCTTGACATATACGCAGTATTTT
TRBJ2-7	TRBV7-2	-	-	CASSGVRGPLYEQYF	TGTGCCAGCAGCGGAGTAAGGGGCCCCCTCTACGAGCAGTACTTC
TRBJ2-1	TRBV4-2	-	-	CASTPDRNEQFF	TGTGCCAGCACGCCCGACCGCAATGAGCAGTTCTTC
TRBJ2-1	TRBV19	TRBD1	once	CASSIGTGGNEQFF	TGTGCCAGTAGTATCGGGACAGGAGGGAATGAGCAGTTCTTC
TRBJ1-1	TRBV7-2	-	-	CASNLGLRAEAFF	TGTGCCAGCAACTTAGGGCTCCGGGCTGAAGCTTTCTTT
TRBJ1-5	TRBV6-5	-	-	CASSFPGQPQHF	TGTGCCAGCAGTTTCCCGGGCCAGCCCCAGCATTTT
TRBJ2-7	TRBV30	TRBD2	-	CAWSAQGLAYYEQYF	TGTGCCTGGAGTGCCCAGGGACTAGCGTACTACGAGCAGTACTTC
TRBJ1-2	TRBV4-2	-	-	CASSQEGRVRRGYGYTF	TGTGCCAGCAGCCAAGAGGGTAGGGTCCGTCGGGGCTATGGCTACACCTTC
TRBJ1-1	TRBV14	TRBD1	once	CASSSQGAVNTEAFF	TGTGCCAGCAGCTCACAGGGGGCCGTGAACACTGAAGCTTTCTTT
TRBJ1-2	TRBV28	TRBD1	-	CASSGMDRVVSNYGYTF	TGTGCCAGCAGTGGAATGGACAGGGTAGTATCGAACTATGGCTACACCTTC
TRBJ2-7	TRBV28	-	-	CASNSGGYEQYF	TGTGCCAGCAACTCTGGGGGCTACGAGCAGTACTTC
TRBJ1-5	TRBV6-6	-	-	CASSYLDISNQPQHF	TGTGCCAGCAGTTACTTGGACATCAGCAATCAGCCCCAGCATTTT
TRBJ1-5	TRBV18	-	-	CASSQSTVIMPQHF	TGTGCCAGCTCACAGTCTACAGTGATCATGCCCCAGCATTTT
TRBJ1-2	TRBV4-2	TRBD1	-	CASSQGTGAYGYTF	TGTGCCAGCAGCCAGGGGACAGGGGCCTATGGCTACACCTTC
TRBJ1-1	TRBV7-2	-	-	CASSLVSRQEAFF	TGTGCCAGCAGCTTAGTGTCCCGGCAAGAAGCTTTCTTT
TRBJ1-2	TRBV29-1	-	-	CSVERQGANYGYTF	TGCAGCGTTGAAAGGCAGGGAGCTAACTATGGCTACACCTTC
TRBJ1-3	TRBV11-2	-	-	CASSPGNTIYF	TGTGCCAGCAGCCCAGGAAACACCATATATTTT
TRBJ2-5	TRBV6-2/TRBV6-3	-	-	CASSYLAGRVETQYF	TGTGCCAGCAGTTACTTGGCGGGAAGGGTCGAGACCCAGTACTTC
TRBJ1-2	TRBV7-9	-	-	CASSLGSGDLSYGYTF	TGTGCCAGCAGCTTAGGATCAGGGGACCTCTCCTATGGCTACACCTTC
TRBJ2-2	TRBV9	TRBD2	-	CASRGSGGPGGELFF	TGTGCCAGCAGAGGTAGCGGGGGGCCTGGCGGGGAGCTGTTTTTT
TRBJ1-3	TRBV28	-	once	CASSLLGYGNTIYF	TGTGCCAGCAGTTTATTAGGGTATGGAAACACCATATATTTT
TRBJ1-4	TRBV11-2	TRBD1	-	CASSLGVGQGAEKLFF	TGTGCCAGCAGCTTAGGCGTGGGACAGGGGGCAGAAAAACTGTTTTTT
TRBJ2-2	TRBV11-2	TRBD2	-	CASSRGLAGGYTGELFF	TGTGCCAGCAGCCGGGGACTAGCGGGGGGGTACACCGGGGAGCTGTTTTTT
TRBJ1-6	TRBV23-1	TRBD1	-	CASSHSTGVNSPLHF	TGCGCCAGCAGTCACAGCACAGGGGTTAATTCACCCCTCCACTTT
TRBJ2-2	TRBV7-2	-	-	CASSLYPGEYTGELFF	TGTGCCAGCAGCTTATATCCAGGGGAATACACCGGGGAGCTGTTTTTT
TRBJ2-1	TRBV5-8	TRBD2	-	CASSGRLAGAGEQFF	TGTGCCAGCAGCGGCAGACTAGCGGGAGCGGGGGAGCAGTTCTTC
TRBJ2-3	TRBV15	TRBD2	-	CATSRGTSGGTDTQYF	TGTGCCACCAGCAGGGGGACTAGCGGGGGCACAGATACGCAGTATTTT
TRBJ2-2	TRBV18	-	-	CASSPRGTSGELFF	TGTGCCAGCTCACCACGGGGAACCAGCGGGGAGCTGTTTTTT
TRBJ1-2	TRBV18	TRBD1	-	CASSPDRENYGYTF	TGTGCCAGCTCACCCGACAGGGAAAACTATGGCTACACCTTC
TRBJ2-1	TRBV27	TRBD2	-	CASSLTSGIAEQFF	TGTGCCAGCAGTCTGACTAGCGGGATCGCTGAGCAGTTCTTC
TRBJ2-3	TRBV10-3	-	once	CAISQGGGDTQYF	TGTGCCATCAGCCAGGGGGGGGGAGATACGCAGTATTTT
TRBJ1-3	TRBV27	TRBD1	-	CASQPRGQRTGNTIYF	TGTGCCAGTCAGCCAAGGGGACAGCGGACTGGAAACACCATATATTTT
TRBJ2-2	TRBV7-2	-	-	CASSLVPPELFF	TGTGCCAGCAGCTTAGTTCCGCCAGAGCTGTTTTTT
TRBJ2-7	TRBV28	TRBD1	-	CASRQQGALGYEQYF	TGTGCCAGCAGACAACAGGGGGCCCTGGGCTACGAGCAGTACTTC
TRBJ1-1	TRBV14	-	-	CASSQGWGQGFF	TGTGCCAGCAGCCAAGGGTGGGGCCAAGGTTTCTTT
TRBJ2-3	TRBV9	-	-	CASSPRPRTDTQYF	TGTGCCAGCAGCCCCCGGCCCCGCACAGATACGCAGTATTTT
TRBJ2-3	TRBV6-5	TRBD2	once	CASTPGLATDTQYF	TGTGCCAGCACCCCGGGACTAGCAACAGATACGCAGTATTTT
TRBJ2-2	TRBV12-1	-	-	CASSPPSKRSFNTGELFF	TGTGCCAGCAGCCCCCCCTCCAAGAGGTCCTTCAACACCGGGGAGCTGTTTTTT
TRBJ2-1	TRBV27	TRBD2	-	CASKRGRESYNEQFF	TGTGCCAGCAAGCGCGGGAGGGAGTCCTACAATGAGCAGTTCTTC
TRBJ1-2	TRBV7-2	TRBD1	-	CASSLGTGGQYYGYTF	TGTGCCAGCAGCTTAGGGACAGGGGGGCAATACTATGGCTACACCTTC
TRBJ1-3	TRBV29-1	-	-	CSAGMTTQNGNTIYF	TGCAGCGCGGGAATGACGACCCAGAATGGAAACACCATATATTTT
TRBJ2-1	TRBV7-9	TRBD1	-	CASSLGQGLNANEQFF	TGTGCCAGCAGCTTAGGACAGGGGCTAAATGCCAATGAGCAGTTCTTC
TRBJ2-7	TRBV5-4	-	-	CASSYGTGSWEQYF	TGTGCCAGCAGTTACGGGACGGGGTCTTGGGAGCAGTACTTC
TRBJ1-3	TRBV7-2	TRBD1	-	CASSSGLTGRTIYF	TGTGCCAGCAGCTCAGGACTGACAGGGCGCACCATATATTTT
TRBJ1-2	TRBV15	-	-	CATSREGEIYTF	TGTGCCACCAGCAGAGAGGGGGAAATCTACACCTTC